This TCR beta chain originates from a study of control samples from healthy donors and cancer patients. Comments on this clone: The junction does not match germline at one end; this may be a read error.

Germline V gene sequence: CDR1 SGHTS, CDR2 YDEGEE. This CDR3 contains 15 residues. Clones were sequenced by immunoSEQ multiplex PCR, and TCRdb holds only the in-frame ones, with some missing. This table holds about 150,000 clones, over 90% found once. This chain connects TRBV5-8 to TRBJ1-1; no clear D. This receptor was identified in a man aged 55 to 70 with colorectal cancer. Sequencing input: PBMCs. DNA for the CDR3: TGTGCCAGCAGCCCCTTGAGTCGGGCTATAGTTTCCGAGCTCTTT. Translated: CASSPLSRAIVSELF.